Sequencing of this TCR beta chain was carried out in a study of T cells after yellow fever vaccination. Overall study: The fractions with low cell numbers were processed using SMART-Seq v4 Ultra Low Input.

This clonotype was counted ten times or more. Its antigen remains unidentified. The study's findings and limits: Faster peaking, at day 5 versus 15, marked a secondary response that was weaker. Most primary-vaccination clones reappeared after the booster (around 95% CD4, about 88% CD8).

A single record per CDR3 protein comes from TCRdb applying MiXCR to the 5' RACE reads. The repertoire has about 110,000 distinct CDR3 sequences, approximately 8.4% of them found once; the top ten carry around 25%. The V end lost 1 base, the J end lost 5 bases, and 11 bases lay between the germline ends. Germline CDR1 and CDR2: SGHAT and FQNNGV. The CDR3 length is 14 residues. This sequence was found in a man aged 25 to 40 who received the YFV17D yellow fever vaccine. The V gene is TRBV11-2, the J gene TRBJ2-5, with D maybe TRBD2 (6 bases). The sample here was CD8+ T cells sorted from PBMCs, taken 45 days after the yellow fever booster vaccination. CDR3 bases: TGTGCCAGCAGCTTAGTGGAGGGCCGGGAGACCCAGTACTTC. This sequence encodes CASSLVEGRETQYF.